This T cell receptor (beta chain) appears in the sequencing data of a study of post-analysis software for immune sequencing data. Study-level background: Patients had relapsing-remitting, secondary progressive or progressive-relapsing multiple sclerosis; some lacked subtype. Study results and caveats: Among multiple sclerosis patients, normalized Chao1 diversity was significantly below that of controls. The study found TRBV5-6, TRBV5-1 and TRBV20-1 among 5 or 6 TRBV segments more frequent in patients than controls. Strong same-batch co-clustering of samples appeared with F measure clustering.

The TCR beta cDNA libraries carried unique molecular identifiers. Each batch of about 1 to 11 million T cells produced 450,000 to 500,000 cDNA molecules. From the PCR reads, TCRdb called clonotypes with MiXCR, one entry per CDR3 protein. Here the sample spans 750,000 to 950,000 distinct CDR3 sequences, roughly 50% being singletons. This CDR3 is 15 amino acids long. Details on this clonotype: Its antigen is unidentified.

V is TRBV12-3 or TRBV12-4 and J is TRBJ2-7; D might be TRBD2 (6 bases). The J call may be faulty, since TRBJ2-5 better matches the DNA end. The TCR originated in a girl under 18 with multiple sclerosis. Input material: blood. DNA of the CDR3: TGTGCCAGCAGTTTATTCGCTAGCGCCGTAAAGACCCAGTACTTC. This sequence encodes CASSLFASAVKTQYF.